Below are 31 T cell receptor beta chains sequenced from a single sample in a study of T cells in Graves' hyperthyroidism and ophthalmopathy (dated by TCRdb to the late 2010s). Libraries were prepared through multiplex PCR. Sequencing was performed on an Illumina HiSeq 2000. Amplification of TCR beta CDR3 regions was carried out from RNA transcripts. The TCR CDR3 was subjected to a first round of RT-PCR using the HTBI primer set and the Qiagen OneStep RT-PCR kit. TCRdb itself trimmed the public reads at Q25 with fastp, ran MiXCR and retained productive beta chains. One record per CDR3 amino acid sequence lists the most common genes and DNA. The table for this sample lists about 350,000 distinct CDR3 sequences; about 14% of them were counted only once. The ten largest clonotypes hold around 25% of the sample. Sequenced: blood. The receptors shown here come from a woman in her twenties or thirties with Graves' hyperthyroidism.

The chain links TRBV6-6 to TRBJ1-2, with D perhaps TRBD1 (5 bases). Germline V gives CDR1 MNHNY, CDR2 SVGAGI (reference sequence). V lost 2 bases to trimming and J lost 4 bases, with 11 bases between them. This CDR3 is built from 14 residues. CDR3 DNA sequence: TGTGCCAGCAGTTACGATGGGGGAATCTATGGCTACACCTTC. This sequence encodes CASSYDGGIYGYTF.

The rearrangement links TRBV18 to TRBJ1-1; 10 bases align to TRBD1. Trimming took 6 bases from V and 7 from J; bases not matched to a gene: 5. The germline V gene encodes CDR1 KGHSH and CDR2 LQKENI. The CDR3 extends over 13 amino acids. The CDR3 sequence is CASSLDRGREAFF. DNA of the CDR3: TGTGCCAGCTCCCTTGACAGGGGGCGTGAAGCTTTCTTT.

This clonotype has a count of ten or more. The chain carries TRBV20-1 and TRBJ2-5; 11 positions match TRBD2. J was trimmed by 2 bases and V by 5 bases; bases with no gene match: 10. This CDR3 comprises 16 residues. Germline CDR1 reads DFQATT; CDR2 reads SNEGSKA (reference sequence). CDR3 protein: CSAGVPSGRNQETQYF. CDR3 DNA sequence: TGCAGTGCTGGAGTACCTAGCGGGAGGAATCAAGAGACCCAGTACTTC.

At least ten counts were recorded for this clonotype. V usage is TRBV12-3 or TRBV12-4 and J usage is TRBJ1-2; TRBD1 might be the D (6 bases). The length of the CDR3 is 14 residues. This CDR3 reads CATSTQGRAYGYTF. Written as DNA, the CDR3 is TGTGCGACTTCGACACAGGGCAGGGCCTATGGCTACACCTTC.

This clonotype was recorded at least ten times. CDR3 protein: CARTPEDESSYEQYF. The DNA for the CDR3 is TGTGCCAGGACCCCCGAGGACGAAAGCTCCTACGAGCAGTACTTC. The chain carries TRBV14 and TRBJ2-7; D is unclear. Per germline, CDR1 SGHDN and CDR2 FVKESK. V lost 9 bases and J lost 0, with 18 bases in between. The CDR3 totals 15 residues.

This clonotype was seen more than once but under ten times. The chain combines TRBV27 with TRBJ2-1; TRBD2 is a possible D gene (6 bases). The germline gives CDR1 MNHEY, CDR2 SMNVEV (reference sequence). The length of the CDR3 is 20 residues. V was pared by 4 bases and J by 4 bases, with 29 bases between. The CDR3 sequence: CASSSPYEGGRALAYNEQFF. The CDR3 DNA sequence: TGTGCCAGCAGTTCCCCTTATGAGGGAGGACGAGCCCTCGCTTACAATGAGCAGTTCTTC.

The chain combines TRBV20-1 with TRBJ1-1, with D uncertain. Trimming removed 6 bases from V and 1 base from J, with 12 bases in between. The CDR3 runs to 13 residues. Looked up from germline, CDR1 is DFQATT and CDR2 is SNEGSKA (reference sequence). CDR3 coding DNA: TGCAGTGCACGGAGTACAGCGAACACTGAAGCTTTCTTT. Translated: CSARSTANTEAFF.

V is TRBV19 and J is TRBJ2-1; 8 bases map to TRBD1. After removal of 7 bases from V and 6 bases from J, the junction contained 11 bases not matched to a gene. This CDR3 has 15 amino acids. CDR1 is LNHDA and CDR2 is SQIVND in the germline V gene (reference sequence). The CDR3 sequence is CASTPGGPFGNEQFF. The CDR3 nucleotides read TGTGCCAGTACTCCAGGGGGCCCATTCGGCAATGAGCAGTTCTTC.

This clonotype was seen ten or more times. The V and J genes are TRBV10-1 and TRBJ2-2, with TRBD1 as a possible D gene (5 bases). This CDR3 is 16 amino acids long. Trimming took 2 bases from V and 5 from J, leaving 15 bases between them. Germline V gene data show CDR1 as WNHNN and CDR2 as SYGVQD (reference sequence). CDR3 DNA: TGCGCCAGCAGTGAGAATCCAGGGTTTGGGACCGGGGAGCTGTTTTTT. Translation: CASSENPGFGTGELFF.

The J gene is TRBJ2-7, the V gene TRBV2, with D possibly TRBD2 on 5 matching bases. The CDR3 sequence is 18 residues long. CDR1 SNHLY and CDR2 FYNNEI come from the germline V gene. V lost 4 bases and J 0 bases, leaving 22 bases between the germline ends. This CDR3 is CASSGTAGHMVYSYEQYF. Here the CDR3 DNA reads TGTGCCAGCAGTGGAACGGCGGGCCACATGGTATACTCCTACGAGCAGTACTTC.

The rearrangement uses TRBV15 and TRBJ2-3; 8 positions agree with TRBD2. CDR1 is LNHNV, CDR2 YYDKDF, per germline (reference sequence). The CDR3 spans 17 residues. V was pared by 2 bases and J by 3 bases, with 10 bases of the junction left unmatched. Here the CDR3 reads CATSRYKSSGSTDTQYF. The DNA of the CDR3 is TGTGCCACCAGCAGATACAAATCGAGCGGGAGTACAGATACGCAGTATTTT.

This clonotype appeared a few times. J is TRBJ1-2 and V is TRBV12-3 or TRBV12-4; D gene ambiguous. The germline V and J ends were trimmed by 2 bases and 8 bases, with 9 bases remaining between them. The CDR3 extends over 12 amino acids. The CDR3 DNA is TGTGCCAGCAGTTTATCAGTGAGGGGCTACACCTTC. Translation: CASSLSVRGYTF.

The rearrangement uses TRBV3-1 and TRBJ1-1; TRBD1 might be the D (5 bases). The CDR3 covers 14 residues. Trimming left V 2 bases short and J 10 bases short, with 17 bases between. The germline V gene encodes CDR1 LGHDT and CDR2 YNNKEL (reference sequence). The CDR3 sequence: CASSQKGRASAAFF. The CDR3 DNA reads TGTGCCAGCAGCCAAAAGGGACGTGCTTCTGCAGCTTTCTTT.

This clonotype was detected a few times. This chain uses TRBV4-1 with TRBJ1-3; D is unresolved. Trimming removed 0 bases from V and 15 bases from J, with 24 bases in between. Germline V gene sequence: CDR1 MGHRA, CDR2 YSYEKL. The CDR3 consists of 16 residues. The CDR3: CASSQDTARLSSAKYF. CDR3 in DNA: TGCGCCAGCAGCCAAGATACAGCGCGTCTCTCCTCAGCCAAATATTTT.

This clonotype was observed once. J is TRBJ2-5 and V is TRBV6-9; 7 positions agree with TRBD1. J was trimmed by 1 base and V by 3 bases; bases with no gene match: 2. CDR1 MNHGY and CDR2 SVAAGI come from the germline V gene. The CDR3 has 14 amino acids. CDR3 in DNA: TGTGCCAGCAGTTACAGGACAGGCCAAGAGACCCAGTACTTC. Translated, it gives CASSYRTGQETQYF.

Concerning this clonotype itself: A much larger clonotype is one base distant, so this may be a read error. The V and J genes are TRBV6-2 or TRBV6-3 and TRBJ2-5; 8 nucleotides line up with TRBD2. Germline trimming cut 5 bases from V and 5 bases from J; bases unmatched to any gene: 7. From germline, CDR1 is MNHEY and CDR2 SVGEGT. The CDR3 runs to 14 residues. Here the CDR3 reads CASSDGGEAETQYF. As DNA, the CDR3 is TGTGCCAGCAGTGACGGGGGGGAGGCGGAGACCCAGTACTTC.

This clonotype was observed at least ten times. The chain recombines TRBV29-1 with TRBJ1-3, with D tentatively TRBD1 (6 bases). With 4 bases removed from V and 2 bases from J, the gap between germline ends came to 6 bases. CDR3 length equals 12 residues. Germline CDR1 and CDR2: SQVTM and ANQGSEA. For the CDR3, the DNA is TGCAGCGTTGCAGGGGCTGGAAACACCATATATTTT. This sequence encodes CSVAGAGNTIYF.

This chain joins TRBV24-1 and TRBJ1-2; D is unresolved. The germline CDR1 and CDR2 sequences are KGHDR and SFDVKD. The length of the CDR3 is 12 residues. Trimming removed 2 bases at V and 5 bases at J, with 5 bases between. Here the CDR3 reads CATSDWGYGYTF. Here the CDR3 DNA reads TGTGCCACCAGTGATTGGGGATATGGCTACACCTTC.

In its sample, this clonotype was seen many times. J is TRBJ1-2 and V is TRBV12-3 or TRBV12-4; the D is unclear. This CDR3 is 12 amino acids long. The V end lost 11 bases, the J end lost 8 bases, and 18 bases lay between the germline ends. The CDR3 nucleotides read TGTGCCTCACATGGGGTGGAATGGGGCTACACCTTC. This sequence encodes CASHGVEWGYTF.

This clonotype was counted a single time. A much larger clonotype is one base distant, so this may be a read error. The genes are TRBV13 and TRBJ2-2; D remains ambiguous. The germline V gene has CDR1 PRHDT and CDR2 FYEKMQ (reference sequence). V lost 3 bases to trimming and J lost 6 bases, with 8 bases between them. The CDR3 contains 13 residues. The DNA for the CDR3 is TGTGCCAGCAGCTTCGGCGAGGCCGGGGAGCTGTTTTTT. Translation gives CASSFGEAGELFF.

This chain joins TRBV7-8 and TRBJ2-7; D gene ambiguous. Germline-derived CDR1 and CDR2 are SGHVS and FQNEAQ. The V and J ends lost 5 bases and 0 bases respectively, with 14 bases between them. The CDR3 extends over 15 amino acids. The CDR3 is CASSVTSMSSYEQYF. The CDR3 region has the DNA TGTGCCAGCAGCGTTACGTCGATGAGCTCCTACGAGCAGTACTTC.

The chain uses TRBV29-1 and TRBJ2-3; D unresolved. The germline gives CDR1 SQVTM, CDR2 ANQGSEA. CDR3 length equals 14 residues. Trimming removed 5 bases from V and 0 bases from J, with 12 bases in between. This chain's CDR3 is CSVCRSPSTDTQYF. Written as DNA, the CDR3 is TGCAGCGTTTGTCGGTCACCTAGCACAGATACGCAGTATTTT.

The CDR3 protein is CASSLANGGNEKLFF. The CDR3 DNA sequence: TGTGCCAGCAGCTTAGCTAACGGGGGCAATGAAAAACTGTTTTTT. This chain joins TRBV7-9 and TRBJ1-4, with a possible D match to TRBD1 (6 bases). The germline V gene encodes CDR1 SEHNR and CDR2 FQNEAQ (reference sequence). The CDR3 is 15 amino acids. V lost 0 bases and J 5 bases, leaving 10 bases between the germline ends. Together with reference TRBV7-9 and TRBJ1-4, the CDR3 gives the full variable domain: DTGVSQNPRHKITKRGQNVTFRCDPISEHNRLYWYRQTLGQGPEFLTYFQNEAQLEKSRLLSDRFSAERPKGSFSTLEIQRTEQGDSAMYLCASSLANGGNEKLFFGSGTQLSVL.

The chain uses TRBV5-1 and TRBJ1-4; no clear D gene. The CDR3 sequence is 16 residues long. V was trimmed by 0 bases and J by 0 bases, leaving 9 bases between them. Germline CDR1 reads SGHRS; CDR2 reads YFSETQ. The CDR3 region is CASSLGGSATNEKLFF. In DNA form, the CDR3 reads TGCGCCAGCAGCTTGGGAGGTAGCGCAACTAATGAAAAACTGTTTTTT.

Worth noting for this clonotype: Being one base from a much bigger clone, this may be a read error. V usage is TRBV11-2 and J usage is TRBJ2-1; possible D gene TRBD1, 6 bases. The V and J ends lost 6 bases and 15 bases respectively, with 18 bases between them. This CDR3 region has 12 residues. The germline CDR1 and CDR2 sequences are SGHAT and FQNNGV. The CDR3 region has the DNA TGTGCCAGCAGTTCGGTAGGGACAATGCTGTTCTTC. This gives the protein CASSSVGTMLFF. The whole variable domain, filled in from reference TRBV11-2 and TRBJ2-1, reads EAGVAQSPRYKIIEKRQSVAFWCNPISGHATLYWYQQILGQGPKLLIQFQNNGVVDDSQLPKDRFSAERLKGVDSTLKIQPAKLEDSAVYLCASSSVGTMLFFGPGTRLTVL.

This clonotype has at least ten counts. The rearrangement joins TRBV20-1 to TRBJ2-3; possibly TRBD2 for D (6 bases). The CDR3 has 13 residues. V dropped 5 bases and J dropped 6 bases, with 15 bases sitting between them. Germline lookup yields CDR1 DFQATT and CDR2 SNEGSKA (reference sequence). The CDR3 sequence: CSAATPGGDTQYF. CDR3 coding DNA: TGCAGTGCTGCGACTCCCGGAGGGGATACGCAGTATTTT.

This clonotype was observed many times. Given the absence of the conserved phenylalanine or tryptophan at the CDR3 end, a read error is likely. The gene calls are TRBV11-2 and TRBJ1-2; no firm D call. CDR1 and CDR2 from the germline V gene are SGHAT and FQNNGV. Between the trimmed V and J ends, which lost 2 bases and 4 bases, there was a span of 14 bases. This CDR3 is built from 15 residues. The CDR3 DNA follows: TGTGCCAGCAGCTTACACCCCTCGGTGGGCTATGGCTACACCCTC. Translated: CASSLHPSVGYGYTL.

V and J are TRBV9 and TRBJ2-5, with 7 positions matching TRBD2. In germline, CDR1 is SGDLS, CDR2 YYNGEE. Trimming took 0 bases from V and 5 from J; bases not matched to a gene: 7. The CDR3 length is 15 residues. The CDR3 sequence: CASSVEGGSSETQYF. DNA of the CDR3: TGTGCCAGCAGCGTAGAAGGCGGGAGTTCTGAGACCCAGTACTTC.

This clonotype was counted many times. The V gene is TRBV12-3 or TRBV12-4, the J gene TRBJ2-6, with TRBD1 matching 10 bases. The V gene end was trimmed by 6 bases and the J gene end by 0 bases; junction bases not matched to a gene: 14. This CDR3 has 20 residues. CDR3 DNA: TGTGCCAGCAGACCTCCCCCGGGACAGGGGTTTGGCTCTGGGGCCAACGTCCTGACTTTC. It encodes CASRPPPGQGFGSGANVLTF.

This clonotype was recorded many times. The chain employs TRBV7-2 and TRBJ1-2; D remains unclear. Trimming removed 2 bases at V and 6 bases at J, with 22 bases between. CDR1 and CDR2 from the germline V gene are SGHTA and FQGNSA. The CDR3 contains 17 residues. The CDR3 region is CASSLRVRYARGDGYTF. The CDR3 nucleotides read TGTGCCAGCAGCTTACGGGTGCGCTATGCCCGAGGCGATGGCTACACCTTC.

This clonotype was detected only a few times. The chain employs TRBV6-1 and TRBJ1-1; maybe TRBD1 (6 bases). The CDR3 runs to 13 residues. Germline CDR1 reads MNHNS; CDR2 reads SASEGT. V lost 6 bases and J lost 8, with 16 bases in between. Here the CDR3 reads CASSAPGEEEAFF. The CDR3 coding sequence is TGTGCCAGCAGCGCCCCAGGGGAGGAAGAAGCTTTCTTT.